This T cell receptor beta chain was sequenced during a study of T cells after yellow fever vaccination. Study-wide findings and caveats: Abundant bulk-population clonotypes could contaminate the FACS-sorted repertoires. Subsequent booster samples again held most clones from primary vaccination (96% CD4, 85% to 90% CD8).

In its sample, this clonotype was seen a few times. Its specificity is not known. TCRdb analysed the 5' RACE reads with MiXCR anew, one entry per CDR3 protein. The repertoire holds about 300,000 distinct CDR3 sequences, with around 7% as singletons. This material consisted of PBMCs, taken about 41 days after the first yellow fever vaccination. The receptor comes from a young man who received the YFV17D yellow fever vaccine.

The CDR3 is CASSAPGGWTEAFF. The CDR3 DNA reads TGTGCCAGCAGTGCCCCGGGGGGGTGGACTGAAGCTTTCTTT. The chain couples TRBV27 to TRBJ1-1; a weak D match, TRBD1 (5 bases). V was trimmed by 5 bases and J by 5 bases, leaving 15 bases between them. Germline-derived CDR1 and CDR2 are MNHEY and SMNVEV (reference sequence). CDR3 length: 14 amino acids.